This T cell receptor beta chain was identified in a study of blood T cells in healthy people across ages (dated by TCRdb to between 2015 and 2017). Regarding the complete study: Template switching captured roughly one uniquely barcoded TCR beta cDNA molecule per two T cells in model experiments. The study measured age-related changes in TCR beta repertoire diversity using deep sequencing normalized with unique cDNA molecular identifiers. Four age groups were formed from the donors: young (average approximately 15 years), middle-aged (just under 40), aged (around 68) and long-lived (approximately 78). To avoid experimental bias, donors of different ages were spread randomly across the sequencing lanes. For two donors (one aged 18 to 30 and one aged 80 or older), the study analyzed two additional independent replicas of 1 million unique cDNA reads from the same blood draw.

Donors were 39 systemically healthy Caucasian individuals from Russia aged roughly 6 to 95 years. Roughly 10 milliliters of peripheral blood were collected from each donor into EDTA-treated Vacutainer tubes. PBMCs were isolated by Ficoll-Paque density-gradient centrifugation, with at least 6.5 million obtained per sample. Trizol reagent was used to extract total RNA from PBMCs, with at least 5 micrograms per sample. The percentages of naive CD45RAhigh/CD27high T cells were determined by flow cytometry on a PBMC aliquot from every donor. Receptor libraries were prepared by 5' RACE. The instrument given in TCRdb is Illumina HiSeq 2500. A second PCR of about 7 to 12 cycles was performed with a sample-barcoded 5' primer and a J-beta primer mix. Each TCR beta cDNA molecule received a unique molecular identifier from a template-switch 5' adaptor carrying 12 random nucleotides. Each sample yielded at least 3 million CDR3-containing paired-end reads. The Mint cDNA synthesis kit, primed by a TRBC-specific oligonucleotide, was used to synthesize first-strand cDNA from all RNA. Following uracil-DNA glycosylase treatment, a first 18-cycle PCR with universal primers M1SS and BC2_uni_R was performed on all cDNA. Under the source paper's analysis protocol: Each sample was normalized by randomly selecting 1 million high-quality reads, each carrying a distinct molecular identifier. Instead of being binned into consensus sequences, reads that shared molecular identifiers were thrown out. MiTCR, with a Q25 quality threshold and the strictest error-elimination algorithm, was used for CDR3 identification, clonotype clustering and error correction. A nonparametric unseen species model with Euler transformation was used to estimate lower-bound total TCR beta diversity. TCRdb's own reprocessing of the public reads used fastp at Q25 and MiXCR and kept productive beta chains. Each CDR3 protein gets just one entry, which takes the most common genes and DNA from the rows behind it. The V and J calls shown here were made by TCRdb, not taken from the authors' results. The sample contains about 650,000 distinct CDR3 sequences, about 50% of them found a single time. The top ten clonotypes cover approximately 12% of the sample.

Paper-wide results and their limitations: Since profiling was done on bulk unsorted PBMCs, naive and antigen-experienced compartments could not be conclusively compared. Observed TCR beta diversity per million T cells fell roughly linearly with age, and a significant reduction was already apparent by age approximately 41. Estimates of total diversity based on one million sequenced T cells were considered lower bounds and underestimates. The long-lived group showed more naive CD4+ T cells, fewer expanded clones and increased TCR diversity than the aged group, suggesting age selection. Observed TCR beta diversity correlated strongly with the percentage of naive T cells measured by flow cytometry. Because donor CMV infection status was unknown, age-related changes in expanded clonotypes were potentially confounded.

From its cysteine to its phenylalanine, the CDR3 spans 12 amino acids. This entry keeps only the CDR3 DNA: 36 bases, framed from base 1. The germline V gene (reference sequence) yields SEHNR for CDR1 and FQNEAQ for CDR2. Points on this clonotype: The antigen it recognizes is unknown. At one end the junction does not follow the germline gene, possibly because of a read error.

The sequencing input was blood. The receptor was derived from a woman older than 75 in good health. This sequence uses TRBV7-9 and TRBJ2-7; a confident D gene designation cannot be given. The nucleotides are TGTTCCAGCAGCCCCACCCCCTACGAGCAGTACTTC. Translated, this gives CSSSPTPYEQYF.